The next 25 T cell receptor beta chains were all read from a single sample in a study of blood T cell repertoires in COVID-19. The assay was immunoSEQ multiplex PCR, and TCRdb's table has in-frame clones only and misses some. The table has some 300,000 clones, approximately 86% seen once. Sequences were obtained from PBMCs or T cells enriched from blood (not recorded which). The source is a woman aged 25-40 years who had recovered from COVID-19.

This chain uses TRBV19 with TRBJ1-5, with 9 bases matching TRBD1. CDR1 LNHDA and CDR2 SQIVND come from the germline V gene (reference sequence). V lost 6 bases, J lost 6 bases, and 6 bases stayed unmatched. The CDR3 extends over 14 amino acids. CDR3 region: CASSNRGLGQPQHF. The CDR3 DNA is TGTGCCAGTAGCAACAGGGGGCTAGGTCAGCCCCAGCATTTT.

J is TRBJ1-3 and V is TRBV27, with D possibly being TRBD1 (5 bases). CDR1 MNHEY and CDR2 SMNVEV come from the germline V gene (reference sequence). The V end was cut by 0 bases, the J end by 2 bases, with 11 bases between. The CDR3 sequence is 16 residues long. In DNA, the CDR3 is TGTGCCAGCAGTTTATCCCCCCCCAGGGCTGGAAACACCATATATTTT. Translated, it gives CASSLSPPRAGNTIYF.

The chain is built from TRBV3-1 (or the pseudogene TRBV3-2) and TRBJ1-2, with D possibly matching TRBD1 (6 bases). Germline CDR1 reads LGHDT; CDR2 reads YNNKEL (reference sequence). The CDR3 covers 20 residues. V lost 1 base, J lost 4 bases, and 28 bases lay in between. In DNA, the CDR3 is TGTGCCAGCAGCCAAGGACCTTTGTGGGGGGGCATTGTAGGCAGCTATGGCTACACCTTC. This encodes CASSQGPLWGGIVGSYGYTF.

The chain combines TRBV6-2 or TRBV6-3 with TRBJ2-3; 7 nucleotides line up with TRBD2. The CDR3 has 16 residues. Germline CDR1 MNHEY, CDR2 SVGEGT. After removal of 4 bases from V and 2 bases from J, the junction contained 9 bases not matched to a gene. CDR3 sequence (DNA): TGTGCCAGCAGTTCTCAGCGGGGTCAGGACACAGATACGCAGTATTTT. It translates to CASSSQRGQDTDTQYF.

The genes are TRBV18 and TRBJ2-1; TRBD1 matches 9 bases. Germline V gene sequence: CDR1 KGHSH, CDR2 LQKENI. The CDR3 has 16 residues. The junction had 6 bases not matched to a gene; V was cut back by 5 bases and J by 1 base. The CDR3 DNA is TGTGCCAGCTCATACACCGGGACAGGGTCCTACAATGAGCAGTTCTTC. Its translation is CASSYTGTGSYNEQFF.

This sequence joins TRBV5-1 and TRBJ1-1; weak D call: TRBD1 (6 bases). This CDR3 is 14 amino acids long. Trimming removed 1 base at V and 0 bases at J, with 7 bases between. Per germline, CDR1 SGHRS and CDR2 YFSETQ. As DNA, the CDR3 is TGCGCCAGCAGCTTGACAGGGCTGAACACTGAAGCTTTCTTT. This codes for CASSLTGLNTEAFF.

CDR3 sequence reads: CASSVDSIGTDTQYF. CDR3 DNA: TGTGCCAGCAGCGTTGACAGTATCGGCACAGATACGCAGTATTTT. J is TRBJ2-3 and V is TRBV6-5; a possible D gene is TRBD1 (5 bases). From germline, CDR1 is MNHEY and CDR2 SVGAGI. V was shortened by 6 bases and J by 1 base, with 14 bases between the two germline ends. The CDR3 runs to 15 residues.

This sequence joins TRBV9 and TRBJ2-7; perhaps TRBD2 as D (5 bases). V shed 6 bases and J shed 7 bases, with 17 bases lying between them. The CDR3 runs 13 residues. In germline, CDR1 is SGDLS, CDR2 YYNGEE. The DNA of the CDR3 is TGTGCCAGCACCCCCGACTACTTGGGGGAGCAGTACTTC. Amino acid sequence: CASTPDYLGEQYF.

V gene TRBV19 combines with J gene TRBJ1-5; 7 bases line up with TRBD1. The germline gives CDR1 LNHDA, CDR2 SQIVND (reference sequence). V was pared by 2 bases and J by 0 bases, with 7 bases of the junction left unmatched. CDR3 length: 17 amino acids. The CDR3 protein is CASSIRGDRDSNQPQHF. The CDR3 DNA follows: TGTGCCAGTAGTATAAGGGGAGACAGGGATAGCAATCAGCCCCAGCATTTT.

The rearrangement joins TRBV6-1 to TRBJ1-6; D unclear. V was shortened by 6 bases and J by 5 bases, with 11 bases between the two germline ends. The germline gives CDR1 MNHNS, CDR2 SASEGT. The CDR3 is made up of 14 amino acids. The CDR3 bases are TGTGCCAGCAGGGTATACGGTGATAATTCACCCCTCCACTTT. Translating gives CASRVYGDNSPLHF.

This clone was found once. The chain is built from TRBV6-5 and TRBJ1-1; 7 bases match TRBD1. The CDR3 is 15 residues long. Trimming took 2 bases from V and 4 from J; bases not matched to a gene: 7. Germline lookup yields CDR1 MNHEY and CDR2 SVGAGI. CDR3 region: CASSYTGVDGTEAFF. The CDR3 nucleotides read TGTGCCAGCAGTTACACAGGGGTTGACGGCACTGAAGCTTTCTTT.

This clone was observed a single time. DNA of the CDR3: TGTGCCAGCAGTTTCCATCCAGGGATTGGCTACACCTTC. It codes for CASSFHPGIGYTF. The rearrangement joins TRBV27 to TRBJ1-2, with D tentatively TRBD1 (5 bases). Trimming stripped 3 bases from V and 7 bases from J, with 12 bases between. The CDR3 is 13 amino acids. In germline, CDR1 is MNHEY, CDR2 SMNVEV (reference sequence).

The gene calls are TRBV28 and TRBJ1-5; perhaps TRBD1 as D (6 bases). The ends were cut back, 2 bases at V and 4 bases at J, with 9 bases in the middle. Germline CDR1 and CDR2: MDHEN and SYDVKM. The CDR3 runs to 14 residues. The CDR3, as DNA: TGTGCCAGCAGTTTACCCCAGGGGAATCAGCCCCAGCATTTT. This gives the protein CASSLPQGNQPQHF.

This clone was seen a few times. This rearrangement joins TRBV6-5 to TRBJ1-3; D unclear. The CDR3 contains 14 residues. V dropped 4 bases and J dropped 0 bases, with 7 bases sitting between them. From germline, CDR1 is MNHEY and CDR2 SVGAGI. In DNA form, the CDR3 reads TGTGCCAGCAGTTTGGCGGTCTCTGGAAACACCATATATTTT. It codes for CASSLAVSGNTIYF.

This clone was seen only once. The chain has TRBV7-9 and TRBJ2-2; D is perhaps TRBD2 (5 bases). Trimming cost V 8 bases and J 4 bases, with 14 bases left between them. Germline assignment: CDR1 SEHNR and CDR2 FQNEAQ (reference sequence). This CDR3 comprises 14 residues. The CDR3, as DNA: TGTGCCAGCTCCCCGGGGTTTGGCACCGGGGAGCTGTTTTTT. It yields the protein CASSPGFGTGELFF.

V is TRBV19 and J is TRBJ2-2; the match to TRBD1 covers 10 bases. From germline, CDR1 is LNHDA and CDR2 SQIVND (reference sequence). The CDR3 sequence is 16 residues long. V lost 7 bases, J lost 1 base, and 6 bases stayed unmatched. CDR3 sequence (DNA): TGTGCCAGTACCGCAGGGACAGGGGTGAACACCGGGGAGCTGTTTTTT. It specifies CASTAGTGVNTGELFF. The full variable domain, completed using reference TRBV19 and TRBJ2-2, is DGGITQSPKYLFRKEGQNVTLSCEQNLNHDAMYWYRQDPGQGLRLIYYSQIVNDFQKGDIAEGYSVSREKKESFPLTVTSAQKNPTAFYLCASTAGTGVNTGELFFGEGSRLTVL.

This clone has a single count. V is TRBV28 and J is TRBJ2-1; 14 bases align to TRBD2. Germline V CDR1 and CDR2: MDHEN, SYDVKM. The CDR3 has 16 residues. Trimming took 5 bases from V and 8 from J; bases not matched to a gene: 8. The CDR3: CASSPPGLAGVYEQFF. The CDR3 nucleotides read TGTGCCAGCAGTCCCCCGGGACTAGCGGGAGTCTATGAGCAGTTCTTC.

The genes are TRBV11-3 and TRBJ2-3, with a weak D call TRBD2 (6 bases). Germline CDR1 SGHNT, CDR2 YENEEA. This CDR3 region has 16 residues. V was cut by 3 bases and J by 1 base, with 14 bases left in between. The CDR3 DNA follows: TGTGCCAGCAGCTTGGGCGGGGCCCGTGGCACAGATACGCAGTATTTT. Translation gives CASSLGGARGTDTQYF.

The chain employs TRBV24-1 and TRBJ2-3; TRBD2 aligns across 11 bases. Germline V lookup: CDR1 KGHDR, CDR2 SFDVKD. The CDR3 length is 16 residues. Trimming cost V 3 bases and J 5 bases; bases outside gene matches: 6. Here the CDR3 DNA reads TGTGCCACCAGTGATCTTAGCGGGGGGGCCCTAGATACGCAGTATTTT. Translation gives CATSDLSGGALDTQYF.

This chain connects TRBV5-5 to TRBJ1-2, with a weak D call TRBD1 (5 bases). The germline V and J ends were trimmed by 4 bases and 4 bases, with 14 bases remaining between them. The germline CDR1 and CDR2 sequences are SGHKS and YYEKEE (reference sequence). The CDR3 contains 14 residues. CDR3 coding DNA: TGTGCCAGCAGCGAAGACCCTGGGGCCTATGGCTACACCTTC. Protein sequence: CASSEDPGAYGYTF.

This chain links TRBV27 with TRBJ1-2, with TRBD1 matching 7 bases. CDR3 length equals 14 residues. The germline CDR1 and CDR2 sequences are MNHEY and SMNVEV (reference sequence). V gave up 5 bases and J gave up 3 bases; unmatched junction bases: 6. In DNA, the CDR3 is TGTGCCAGCAGTGCCGCGGGACAGTACTATGGCTACACCTTC. Translated: CASSAAGQYYGYTF.

The chain uses TRBV11-3 and TRBJ1-2; 11 bases map to TRBD1. The germline V gene encodes CDR1 SGHNT and CDR2 YENEEA. The length of the CDR3 is 16 residues. Losses at the gene ends were 1 base for V and 5 bases for J; bases not matched to a gene: 6. The CDR3 loop is CASSLGPGQGEYGYTF. CDR3 in DNA: TGTGCCAGCAGCTTAGGCCCGGGACAGGGGGAGTATGGCTACACCTTC.

The chain combines TRBV15 with TRBJ1-2; 9 nucleotides line up with TRBD1. The CDR3 sequence is 16 residues long. With V trimmed by 0 bases and J by 3 bases, 5 bases remained unmatched. Per germline, CDR1 LNHNV and CDR2 YYDKDF (reference sequence). The CDR3 is CATSRDGTGPYYGYTF. In DNA form, the CDR3 reads TGTGCCACCAGCAGAGATGGGACAGGGCCCTACTATGGCTACACCTTC. Variable domain in full (rest from reference TRBV15 and TRBJ1-2): DAMVIQNPRYQVTQFGKPVTLSCSQTLNHNVMYWYQQKSSQAPKLLFHYYDKDFNNEADTPDNFQSRRPNTSFCFLDIRSPGLGDTAMYLCATSRDGTGPYYGYTFGSGTRLTVV.

In its sample, this clone was seen a few times. CDR3 residues: CASSYEGGPTYEQYF. CDR3 DNA sequence: TGTGCCAGCAGTTACGAGGGCGGGCCAACCTACGAGCAGTACTTC. This sequence joins TRBV6-6 and TRBJ2-7; possible D gene TRBD2, 5 bases. This CDR3 spans 15 amino acids. Germline V lookup: CDR1 MNHNY, CDR2 SVGAGI (reference sequence). V was cut by 2 bases and J by 2 bases, with 13 bases left in between.

The V and J genes are TRBV4-1 and TRBJ1-1; 7 bases are shared with TRBD1. The CDR3 is 15 amino acids. CDR1 and CDR2 from the germline V gene are MGHRA and YSYEKL. V shed 0 bases, J shed 4 bases, and the junction held 5 bases outside the gene matches. The CDR3 loop reads CASSQETQGSTEAFF. The CDR3 nucleotides read TGCGCCAGCAGCCAAGAGACACAGGGGAGCACTGAAGCTTTCTTT.